One sample yielded the 19 T cell receptor beta chains listed below, sequenced in a study of CD8 T cells in ankylosing spondylitis. These receptors lack a known antigen. Each CDR3 protein is one row after TCRdb ran MiXCR on the 5' RACE reads. The profile shows fewer than 650,000 distinct CDR3 sequences, 10% to 15% of them singletons. General study points: Ankylosing spondylitis blood seemed to carry a telltale TCR beta motif made of under 10 highly homologous variants.

The sequenced sample consisted of blood, either unsorted or a sorted T cell fraction (not recorded which). The origin of the receptors is a male donor with ankylosing spondylitis.

This clonotype has more than one count but fewer than ten. DNA for the CDR3: TGTGCCAGCCGCGCCGGCCGAAATTTCTCCTACGAGCAGTACTTC. This codes for CASRAGRNFSYEQYF. The chain links TRBV7-8 to TRBJ2-7; no clear D gene. The germline gives CDR1 SGHVS, CDR2 FQNEAQ. V was shortened by 8 bases and J by 0 bases, with 17 bases between the two germline ends. The CDR3 spans 15 residues.

This clonotype was detected ten times or more. V is TRBV24-1 and J is TRBJ1-2, with TRBD1 as a possible D gene (6 bases). Trimming stripped 10 bases from V and 9 bases from J, with 23 bases between. The CDR3 is 14 amino acids. Germline CDR1 KGHDR, CDR2 SFDVKD. CDR3 protein: CATASTGQPSSYTF. CDR3 bases: TGTGCCACTGCTTCAACTGGACAGCCGTCGAGCTACACCTTC.

V gene TRBV20-1 combines with J gene TRBJ2-5; D remains unclear. The CDR3 contains 12 residues. CDR1 is DFQATT, CDR2 SNEGSKA, per germline (reference sequence). CDR3: CSGEANQETQYF. CDR3 in DNA: TGCAGCGGAGAGGCCAACCAAGAGACCCAGTACTTC.

The chain uses TRBV4-2 and TRBJ2-7; 7 bases agree with TRBD1. J gave up 2 bases and V 5 bases, and 9 bases lay outside the gene matches. This CDR3 region has 15 residues. Looked up from germline, CDR1 is LGHNA and CDR2 is YNFKEQ. Here the CDR3 DNA reads TGTGCCAGCAGCACTCGAGCCAGGGGGACCTACGAGCAGTACTTC. Translating gives CASSTRARGTYEQYF.

This clonotype has just a few counts. The rearrangement links TRBV7-2 to TRBJ2-5; 15 bases agree with TRBD2. V lost 5 bases, J lost 5 bases, and 9 bases stayed unmatched. This CDR3 is 17 amino acids long. Germline V lookup: CDR1 SGHTA, CDR2 FQGNSA. CDR3 loop: CASSTGLAGGGGETQYF. The CDR3 nucleotides read TGTGCCAGCAGCACGGGACTAGCGGGAGGCGGAGGGGAGACCCAGTACTTC. The whole variable domain, remainder taken from reference TRBV7-2 and TRBJ2-5, is GAGVSQSPSNKVTEKGKDVELRCDPISGHTALYWYRQSLGQGLEFLIYFQGNSAPDKSGLPSDRFSAERTGGSVSTLTIQRTQQEDSAVYLCASSTGLAGGGGETQYFGPGTRLLVL.

This clonotype was detected a few times. The chain links TRBV6-1 to TRBJ2-1; TRBD2 matches 14 bases. The CDR3 contains 14 residues. Germline CDR1 and CDR2: MNHNS and SASEGT. The ends lost 8 bases at V and 4 bases at J; junction bases unmatched: 1. As DNA, the CDR3 is TGTGCCAGCGGGACTAGCGGGAGATACAATGAGCAGTTCTTC. This translates into CASGTSGRYNEQFF.

Notes on this clonotype: The germline gene is not matched at one end of the junction; a read error may be the cause. The rearrangement joins TRBV7-2 to TRBJ1-2; no clear D gene. The CDR3 has 16 residues. Germline V gene data show CDR1 as SGHTA and CDR2 as FQGNSA. Written as DNA, the CDR3 is TGTGCCAGCAGCCCGAACGTAGGCCAAACTAACTATGGCCACACCTTC. Translating gives CASSPNVGQTNYGHTF.

V is TRBV24-1 and J is TRBJ1-2; D is undetermined. CDR3 length: 14 residues. Trimming pared 0 bases from V and 1 base from J, leaving 5 bases between. Germline V CDR1 and CDR2: KGHDR, SFDVKD. Here the CDR3 DNA reads TGTGCCACCAGTGATTTGGGCAGTAACTATGGCTACACCTTC. Translated: CATSDLGSNYGYTF.

This clonotype has just a few counts. The chain combines TRBV20-1 with TRBJ2-5; D gene uncertain. The CDR3 is 14 residues long. Trimming shortened V by 3 bases and J by 0 bases, and 11 bases separated the two germline ends. The V gene's germline CDR1 is DFQATT and CDR2 SNEGSKA (reference sequence). The CDR3 protein is CSARHGGNQETQYF. As DNA, the CDR3 is TGCAGTGCTAGGCACGGCGGCAACCAAGAGACCCAGTACTTC.

There are a few counts of this clonotype. The chain carries TRBV11-1 and TRBJ2-5; 14 bases match TRBD2. Losses at the gene ends were 1 base for V and 4 bases for J; bases not matched to a gene: 8. Germline V gives CDR1 SGHAT, CDR2 FQDESV (reference sequence). The CDR3 is 18 residues long. The CDR3 loop is CASSLEGSTSGRGETQYF. Here the CDR3 DNA reads TGTGCCAGCAGCTTAGAAGGTTCGACTAGCGGGAGGGGAGAGACCCAGTACTTC.

This clonotype was seen at least ten times. J is TRBJ1-1 and V is TRBV12-3 or TRBV12-4; possibly TRBD1 for D (5 bases). The CDR3 runs 16 residues. V shed 6 bases and J shed 0 bases, with 17 bases lying between them. In DNA form, the CDR3 reads TGTGCCAGCAGCCCCGGGTCCGGACATATGAACACTGAAGCTTTCTTT. Translating gives CASSPGSGHMNTEAFF.

The chain is built from TRBV24-1 and TRBJ1-2; tentative D call: TRBD1 (5 bases). Trimming stripped 5 bases from V and 4 bases from J, with 10 bases between. The CDR3 consists of 13 residues. CDR1 and CDR2 from the germline V gene are KGHDR and SFDVKD. CDR3 amino acids: CATSGPGGYGYTF. The CDR3 DNA reads as TGTGCCACCAGTGGACCGGGGGGCTATGGCTACACCTTC.

This clonotype was detected only a few times. V usage is TRBV18 and J usage is TRBJ2-7; D ambiguous. The CDR3 has 11 amino acids. CDR1 and CDR2 (germline): KGHSH, LQKENI. Trimming left V 4 bases short and J 5 bases short, with 6 bases between. The CDR3 loop reads CASSLYDEQYF. The CDR3 bases are TGTGCCAGCTCACTCTATGACGAGCAGTACTTC.

This chain's CDR3 is CASSQVATAEADTQYF. CDR3 nucleotides: TGTGCCAGCAGCCAAGTCGCGACAGCGGAGGCAGATACGCAGTATTTT. J is TRBJ2-3 and V is TRBV3-1; D possibly matches TRBD1 or TRBD2 (5 bases each). The germline gives CDR1 LGHDT, CDR2 YNNKEL (reference sequence). CDR3 length equals 16 residues. The V end lost 1 base, the J end lost 4 bases, and 15 bases lay between the germline ends.

This chain uses TRBV2 with TRBJ2-2; 7 nucleotides match TRBD1. Germline lookup yields CDR1 SNHLY and CDR2 FYNNEI. The CDR3 is 14 amino acids. After removal of 5 bases from V and 6 bases from J, the junction contained 6 bases not matched to a gene. The CDR3 loop is CASSPGQGAGELFF. As DNA, the CDR3 is TGTGCCAGCAGTCCCGGGCAGGGGGCCGGGGAGCTGTTTTTT.

This clonotype was seen only a few times. The chain combines TRBV19 with TRBJ1-1; 10 nucleotides align to TRBD1. J lost 2 bases, V lost 4 bases, and 7 bases had no gene match. Germline CDR1 and CDR2: LNHDA and SQIVND (reference sequence). The CDR3 length is 16 residues. CDR3 residues: CASSTQWTGGNTEAFF. In nucleotides, the CDR3 is TGTGCCAGTAGTACTCAATGGACAGGGGGTAACACTGAAGCTTTCTTT.

The V and J genes are TRBV5-1 and TRBJ2-3; D possibly matches TRBD1 or TRBD2 (5 bases each). Germline CDR1 SGHRS, CDR2 YFSETQ. V lost 4 bases, J lost 4 bases, and 10 bases lay in between. This CDR3 has 13 amino acids. CDR3 DNA sequence: TGCGCCAGCAGCGGGACGGATCCAGATACGCAGTATTTT. This codes for CASSGTDPDTQYF.

The chain couples TRBV5-5 to TRBJ2-1, with 8 bases fitting TRBD1. Trimming took 0 bases from V and 8 from J; bases not matched to a gene: 7. The CDR3 consists of 15 residues. Germline lookup yields CDR1 SGHKS and CDR2 YYEKEE (reference sequence). CDR3 DNA sequence: TGTGCCAGCAGCTTGGTTCTGGACAGGGTCTATGAGCAGTTCTTC. It specifies CASSLVLDRVYEQFF.

This clonotype has only a few counts. The gene calls are TRBV10-3 and TRBJ1-2, with D possibly being TRBD1 (5 bases). The V and J ends lost 7 bases and 2 bases respectively, with 14 bases between them. The length of the CDR3 is 14 residues. From germline, CDR1 is ENHRY and CDR2 SYGVKD. CDR3 sequence: CAITKQELNYGYTF. The CDR3 coding sequence is TGTGCCATCACGAAACAGGAGCTAAACTATGGCTACACCTTC.